These T cell receptor beta chains were read from a single sample in a study of CD8+ T cells in alopecia areata. Clones were read by immunoSEQ multiplex PCR, and TCRdb kept only the in-frame ones, dropping some. The sample yields about 120,000 clones, approximately 57% seen once. This specimen consisted of CD4+ T cells sorted from blood, obtained at week 4, from a patient treated with tofacitinib. The receptors derive from a human donor with alopecia areata. CDR3s include the opening cysteine and the closing phenylalanine or tryptophan. The D gene is left open where the match is weak. Only some rows state a clone size, as once, few, many or a class for expanded clones.

TRBV23-1	NA	few	TRBJ1-4	CARSLRWVKNCFF	NA
TRBV5-4	NA	NA	TRBJ2-4	CASSLASGTKNIQYF	TGTGCCAGCAGCTTGGCAAGTGGGACCAAAAACATTCAGTACTTC
TRBV4-1	NA	NA	TRBJ2-3	CASSQSPPDTQYF	TGCGCCAGCAGCCAATCGCCACCAGATACGCAGTATTTT
TRBV30	NA	NA	TRBJ1-5	CAWSGRNSNQPQHF	TGTGCCTGGAGTGGCCGGAATAGCAATCAGCCCCAGCATTTT
TRBV30	TRBD1	NA	TRBJ2-5	CAWSRQGETQYF	TGTGCCTGGAGTAGACAGGGGGAGACCCAGTACTTC
TRBV2	NA	once	TRBJ1-5	CASSVGNQPQHF	TGTGCCAGCAGTGTTGGGAATCAGCCCCAGCATTTT
TRBV5-1	NA	NA	TRBJ2-5	CASTLQGMEETQYF	TGCGCCAGCACCCTACAGGGTATGGAAGAGACCCAGTACTTC
TRBV6-5	TRBD1	NA	TRBJ1-6	CASRHRGRNSPLHF	TGTGCCAGCAGACACAGGGGGCGAAATTCACCCCTCCACTTT
TRBV6-1	TRBD1	NA	TRBJ2-7	CASSEAGTGLEQYF	TGTGCCAGCAGTGAAGCCGGGACAGGGCTCGAGCAGTACTTC
TRBV11-2	NA	few	TRBJ1-1	CASRAGADTEAFF	TGTGCCAGCAGGGCGGGGGCTGACACTGAAGCTTTCTTT
TRBV18	TRBD1	NA	TRBJ1-2	CASSPGTGDYGYTF	TGTGCCAGCTCACCAGGGACAGGCGATTATGGCTACACCTTC
TRBV4-3	TRBD2	NA	TRBJ2-7	CASSQDLKREGPGYEQYF	TGCGCCAGCAGCCAAGATTTGAAGCGGGAGGGCCCTGGGTACGAGCAGTACTTC
TRBV5-1	TRBD1	NA	TRBJ1-2	CASRPQGADYGYTF	TGCGCCAGCAGACCTCAGGGGGCAGACTATGGCTACACCTTC
TRBV15	TRBD1	NA	TRBJ2-2	CATSWDRVNTGELFF	TGTGCCACCAGCTGGGACAGGGTCAACACCGGGGAGCTGTTTTTT
TRBV29-1	NA	NA	TRBJ2-7	CSVEKEGSYEQYF	TGCAGCGTTGAAAAGGAGGGCTCCTACGAGCAGTACTTC
TRBV7-2	TRBD1	once	TRBJ2-5	CASSPRTGRGETQYF	TGTGCCAGCAGCCCGCGGACAGGGCGAGGAGAGACCCAGTACTTC
TRBV29-1	NA	few	TRBJ2-5	CSVEDPARAETQYF	TGCAGCGTTGAAGACCCCGCGAGAGCAGAGACCCAGTACTTC
TRBV6-6	NA	NA	TRBJ2-1	CASSPPSGSNNEQFF	TGTGCCAGCAGTCCGCCCTCAGGAAGCAACAATGAGCAGTTCTTC
TRBV9	TRBD1	NA	TRBJ2-1	CASSVQPGTGERQFF	TGTGCCAGCAGCGTCCAACCCGGGACAGGAGAGCGGCAGTTCTTC
TRBV2	NA	NA	TRBJ2-3	CASRRDLDEDTQYF	TGTGCCAGCCGCCGGGATCTAGATGAGGATACGCAGTATTTT
TRBV29-1	NA	NA	TRBJ1-2	CSVDQGDTYGYTF	TGCAGCGTTGATCAGGGAGACACCTATGGCTACACCTTC
TRBV7-2	NA	few	TRBJ2-1	CASGSPGTYNEQFF	TGTGCCAGCGGCTCGCCTGGCACCTACAATGAGCAGTTCTTC
TRBV2	NA	NA	TRBJ2-6	CASSKSQGGSGANVLTF	TGTGCCAGCAGTAAGTCACAGGGAGGTTCTGGGGCCAACGTCCTGACTTTC
TRBV4-2	NA	NA	TRBJ1-6	CASSQDGNSPLHF	TGTGCCAGCAGCCAAGATGGGAATTCACCCCTCCACTTT
TRBV2	TRBD2	few	TRBJ2-3	CASLSSGVTDTQYF	TGTGCCAGCCTATCTAGCGGGGTCACAGATACGCAGTATTTT
TRBV28	NA	once	TRBJ2-7	CAATEVGEQYF	TGTGCCGCAACGGAAGTGGGCGAGCAGTACTTC
TRBV29-1	TRBD2	few	TRBJ2-1	CSVGAGGVGNEQFF	TGCAGCGTTGGAGCGGGAGGGGTAGGCAATGAGCAGTTCTTC
TRBV5-4	NA	NA	TRBJ2-2	CASSLVKSGELFF	TGTGCCAGCAGCTTGGTAAAGAGCGGGGAGCTGTTTTTT
TRBV29-1	NA	once	TRBJ1-1	CSVAGWGAEAFF	TGCAGCGTTGCAGGGTGGGGGGCTGAAGCTTTCTTT
TRBV5-1	TRBD1	NA	TRBJ1-2	CASSLGQGASYGYTF	TGCGCCAGCAGCTTGGGACAGGGGGCTAGCTATGGCTACACCTTC
TRBV28	NA	NA	TRBJ2-7	CASSFGGVRYEQYF	TGTGCCAGCAGTTTTGGGGGAGTACGGTACGAGCAGTACTTC
TRBV29-1	TRBD2	NA	TRBJ2-5	CSVTKLAGALQETQYF	TGCAGCGTTACGAAACTAGCGGGGGCGCTCCAAGAGACCCAGTACTTC
TRBV5-1	NA	NA	TRBJ1-2	CASRKGIGEGYTF	TGCGCCAGCAGAAAGGGAATAGGGGAAGGCTACACCTTC